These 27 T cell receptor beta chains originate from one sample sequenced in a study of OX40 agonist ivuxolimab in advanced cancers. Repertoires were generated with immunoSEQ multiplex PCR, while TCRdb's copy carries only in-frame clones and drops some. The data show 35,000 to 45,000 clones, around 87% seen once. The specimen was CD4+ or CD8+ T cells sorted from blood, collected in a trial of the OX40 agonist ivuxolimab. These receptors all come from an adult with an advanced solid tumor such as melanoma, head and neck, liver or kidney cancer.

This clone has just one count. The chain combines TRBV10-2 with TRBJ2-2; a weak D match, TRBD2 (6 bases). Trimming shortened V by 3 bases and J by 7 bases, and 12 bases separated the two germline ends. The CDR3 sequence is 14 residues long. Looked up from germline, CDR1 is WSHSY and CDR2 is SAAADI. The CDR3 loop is CASSERLGGGELFF. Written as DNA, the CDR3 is TGCGCCAGCAGTGAACGGTTGGGGGGCGGGGAGCTGTTTTTT.

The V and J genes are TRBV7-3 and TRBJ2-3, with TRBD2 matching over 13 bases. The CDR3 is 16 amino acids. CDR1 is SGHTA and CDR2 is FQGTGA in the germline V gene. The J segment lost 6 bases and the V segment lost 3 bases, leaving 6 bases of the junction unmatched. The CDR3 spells CASSFGLAGESDTQYF. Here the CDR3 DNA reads TGTGCCAGCAGCTTCGGACTAGCGGGAGAGTCTGATACGCAGTATTTT.

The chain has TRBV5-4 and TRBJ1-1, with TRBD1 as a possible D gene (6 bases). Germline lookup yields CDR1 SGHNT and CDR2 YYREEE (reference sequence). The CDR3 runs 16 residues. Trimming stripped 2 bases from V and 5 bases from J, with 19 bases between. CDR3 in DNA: TGTGCCAGCAGCTTACGTGGTGGGGGGCAGGGTACTGAAGCTTTCTTT. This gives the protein CASSLRGGGQGTEAFF.

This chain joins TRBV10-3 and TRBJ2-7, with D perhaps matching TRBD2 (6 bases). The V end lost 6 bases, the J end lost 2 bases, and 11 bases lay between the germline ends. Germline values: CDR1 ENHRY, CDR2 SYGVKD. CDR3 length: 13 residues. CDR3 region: CAIRRDGAYEQYF. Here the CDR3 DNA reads TGTGCCATCAGGCGGGACGGAGCCTACGAGCAGTACTTC.

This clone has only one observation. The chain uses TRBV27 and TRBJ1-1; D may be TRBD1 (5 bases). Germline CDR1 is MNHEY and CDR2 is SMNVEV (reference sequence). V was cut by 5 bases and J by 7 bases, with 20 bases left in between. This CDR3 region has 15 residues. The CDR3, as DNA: TGTGCCAGCAGTCCCTCCTTGGGGGGAACTATTGAAGCTTTCTTT. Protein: CASSPSLGGTIEAFF.

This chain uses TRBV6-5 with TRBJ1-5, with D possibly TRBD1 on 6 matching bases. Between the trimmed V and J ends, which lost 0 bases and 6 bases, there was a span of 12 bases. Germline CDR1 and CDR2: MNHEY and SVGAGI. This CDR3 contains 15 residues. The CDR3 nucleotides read TGTGCCAGCAGTTACTCGACTGGGGACACTCAGCCCCAGCATTTT. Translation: CASSYSTGDTQPQHF.

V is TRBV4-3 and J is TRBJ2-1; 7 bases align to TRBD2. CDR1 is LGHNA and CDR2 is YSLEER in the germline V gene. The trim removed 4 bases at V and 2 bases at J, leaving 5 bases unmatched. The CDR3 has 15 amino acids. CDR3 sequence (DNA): TGCGCCAGCAGCCTTGAGGGAGGGCCCTACAATGAGCAGTTCTTC. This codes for CASSLEGGPYNEQFF.

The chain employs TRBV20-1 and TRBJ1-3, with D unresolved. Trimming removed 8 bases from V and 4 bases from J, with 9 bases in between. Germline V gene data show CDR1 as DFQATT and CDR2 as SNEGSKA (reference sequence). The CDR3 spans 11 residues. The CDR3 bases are TGCAGTCCCACGGGAGGAAACACCATATATTTT. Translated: CSPTGGNTIYF.

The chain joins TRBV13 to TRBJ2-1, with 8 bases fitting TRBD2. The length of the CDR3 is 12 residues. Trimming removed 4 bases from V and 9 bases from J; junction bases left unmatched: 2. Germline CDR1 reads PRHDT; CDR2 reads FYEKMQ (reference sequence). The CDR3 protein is CASSSGLAEQFF. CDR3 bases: TGTGCCAGCAGCTCCGGACTAGCTGAGCAGTTCTTC.

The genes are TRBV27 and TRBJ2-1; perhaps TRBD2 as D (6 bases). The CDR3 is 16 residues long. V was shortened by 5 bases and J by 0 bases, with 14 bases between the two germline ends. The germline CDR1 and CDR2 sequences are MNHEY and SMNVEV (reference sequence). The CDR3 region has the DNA TGTGCCAGCAGTCGGGTAGCGGTGAGCTCCTACAATGAGCAGTTCTTC. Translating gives CASSRVAVSSYNEQFF.

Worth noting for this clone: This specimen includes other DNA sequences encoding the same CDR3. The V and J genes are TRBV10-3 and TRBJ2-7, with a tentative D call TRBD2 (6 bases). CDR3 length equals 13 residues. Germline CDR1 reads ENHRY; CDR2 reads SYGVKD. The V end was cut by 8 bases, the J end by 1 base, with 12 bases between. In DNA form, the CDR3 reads TGTGCCATCGGCCGGGAGCTGTCCTACGAGCAGTACTTC. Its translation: CAIGRELSYEQYF.

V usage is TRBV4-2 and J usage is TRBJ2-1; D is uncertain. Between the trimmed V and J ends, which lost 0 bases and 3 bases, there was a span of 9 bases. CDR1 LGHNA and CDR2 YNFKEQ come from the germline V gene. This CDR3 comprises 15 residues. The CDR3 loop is CASSQDLSIYNEQFF. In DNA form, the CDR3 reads TGTGCCAGCAGCCAAGATTTATCCATCTACAATGAGCAGTTCTTC.

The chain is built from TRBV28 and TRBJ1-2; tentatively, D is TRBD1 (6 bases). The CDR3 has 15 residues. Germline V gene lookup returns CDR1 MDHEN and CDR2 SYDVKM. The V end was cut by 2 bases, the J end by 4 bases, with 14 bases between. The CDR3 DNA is TGTGCCAGCAGTTTAGGAGACAGGCCTCTCTATGGCTACACCTTC. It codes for CASSLGDRPLYGYTF.

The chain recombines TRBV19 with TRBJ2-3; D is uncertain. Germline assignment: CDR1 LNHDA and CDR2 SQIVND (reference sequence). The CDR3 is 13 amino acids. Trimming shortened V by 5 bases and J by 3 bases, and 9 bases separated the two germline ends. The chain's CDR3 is CASSLPGTDTQYF. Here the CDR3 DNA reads TGTGCCAGTAGTTTACCCGGGACAGATACGCAGTATTTT.

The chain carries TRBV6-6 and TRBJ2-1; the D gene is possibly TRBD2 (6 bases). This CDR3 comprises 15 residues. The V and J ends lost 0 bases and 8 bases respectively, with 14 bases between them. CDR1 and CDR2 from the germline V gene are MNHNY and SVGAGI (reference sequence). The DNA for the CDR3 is TGTGCCAGCAGTTACTCGCGGGAACCCCGGTATGAGCAGTTCTTC. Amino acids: CASSYSREPRYEQFF.

The CDR3: CASSAGRMYGYTF. Written as DNA, the CDR3 is TGTGCCAGCAGTGCGGGACGGATGTATGGCTACACCTTC. The J gene is TRBJ1-2, the V gene TRBV6-1; D possibly corresponds to TRBD1 (5 bases). Germline CDR1 is MNHNS and CDR2 is SASEGT. This CDR3 spans 13 amino acids. The V end lost 4 bases, the J end lost 5 bases, and 11 bases lay between the germline ends.

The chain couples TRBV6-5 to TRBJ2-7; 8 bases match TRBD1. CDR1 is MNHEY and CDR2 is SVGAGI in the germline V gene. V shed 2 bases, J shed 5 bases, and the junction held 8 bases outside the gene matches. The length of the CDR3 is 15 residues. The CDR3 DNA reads TGTGCCAGCAGTTACACCCCAGGGGGCTTCCACGAGCAGTACTTC. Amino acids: CASSYTPGGFHEQYF.

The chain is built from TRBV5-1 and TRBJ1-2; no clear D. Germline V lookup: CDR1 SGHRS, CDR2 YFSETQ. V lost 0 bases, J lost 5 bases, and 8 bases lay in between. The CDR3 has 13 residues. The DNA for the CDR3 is TGCGCCAGCAGCTTGGGAGAGGCATATGGCTACACCTTC. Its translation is CASSLGEAYGYTF.

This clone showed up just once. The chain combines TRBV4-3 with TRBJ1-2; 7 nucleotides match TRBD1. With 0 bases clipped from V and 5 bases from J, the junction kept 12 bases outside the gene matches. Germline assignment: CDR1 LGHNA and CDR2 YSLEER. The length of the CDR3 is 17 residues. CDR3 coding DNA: TGCGCCAGCAGCCAAGAAGCGGAGACAGGGAGGAGGTATGGCTACACCTTC. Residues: CASSQEAETGRRYGYTF.

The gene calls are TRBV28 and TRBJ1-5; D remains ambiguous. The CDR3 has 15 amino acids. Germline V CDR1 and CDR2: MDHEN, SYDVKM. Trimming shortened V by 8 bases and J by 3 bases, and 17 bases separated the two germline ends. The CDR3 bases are TGTGCCAGCGTCCCCGCGAGGGAGAACAATCAGCCCCAGCATTTT. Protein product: CASVPARENNQPQHF.

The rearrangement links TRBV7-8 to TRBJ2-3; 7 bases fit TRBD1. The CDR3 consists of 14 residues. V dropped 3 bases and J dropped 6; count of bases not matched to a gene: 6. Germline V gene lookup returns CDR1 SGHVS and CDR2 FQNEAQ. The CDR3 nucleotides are TGTGCCAGCAGCTTCACAGACAGGGCCGATACGCAGTATTTT. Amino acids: CASSFTDRADTQYF.

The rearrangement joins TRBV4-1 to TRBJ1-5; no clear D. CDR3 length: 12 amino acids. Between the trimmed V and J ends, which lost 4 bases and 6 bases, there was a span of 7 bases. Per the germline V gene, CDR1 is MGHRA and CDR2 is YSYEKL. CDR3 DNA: TGCGCCAGCAGCCTCGAGGGTCAGCCCCAGCATTTT. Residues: CASSLEGQPQHF.

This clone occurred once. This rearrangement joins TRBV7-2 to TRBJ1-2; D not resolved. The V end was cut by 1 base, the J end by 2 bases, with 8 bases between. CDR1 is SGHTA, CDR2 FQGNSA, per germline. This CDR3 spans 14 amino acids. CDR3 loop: CASSLGGGNYGYTF. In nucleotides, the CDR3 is TGTGCCAGCAGCTTAGGTGGTGGAAACTATGGCTACACCTTC. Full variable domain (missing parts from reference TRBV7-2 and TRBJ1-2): GAGVSQSPSNKVTEKGKDVELRCDPISGHTALYWYRQSLGQGLEFLIYFQGNSAPDKSGLPSDRFSAERTGGSVSTLTIQRTQQEDSAVYLCASSLGGGNYGYTFGSGTRLTVV.

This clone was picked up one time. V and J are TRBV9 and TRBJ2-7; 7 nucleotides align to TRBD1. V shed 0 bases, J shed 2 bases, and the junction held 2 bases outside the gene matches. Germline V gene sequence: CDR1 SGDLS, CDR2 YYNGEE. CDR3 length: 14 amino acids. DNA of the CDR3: TGTGCCAGCAGCGTAGGGGACAGTCCCTACGAGCAGTACTTC. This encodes CASSVGDSPYEQYF.

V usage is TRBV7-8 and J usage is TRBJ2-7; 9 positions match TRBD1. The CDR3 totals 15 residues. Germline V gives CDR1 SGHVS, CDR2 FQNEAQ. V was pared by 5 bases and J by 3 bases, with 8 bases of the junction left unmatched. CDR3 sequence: CASSQVGQGFYEQYF. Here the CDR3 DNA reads TGTGCCAGCAGCCAGGTAGGACAGGGGTTCTACGAGCAGTACTTC.

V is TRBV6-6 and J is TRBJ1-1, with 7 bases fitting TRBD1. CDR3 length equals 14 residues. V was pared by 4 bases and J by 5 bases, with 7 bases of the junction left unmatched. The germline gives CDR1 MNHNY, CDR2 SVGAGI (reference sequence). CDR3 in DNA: TGTGCCAGCAGTTCGGAGGGGGCGAGGACTGAAGCTTTCTTT. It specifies CASSSEGARTEAFF.

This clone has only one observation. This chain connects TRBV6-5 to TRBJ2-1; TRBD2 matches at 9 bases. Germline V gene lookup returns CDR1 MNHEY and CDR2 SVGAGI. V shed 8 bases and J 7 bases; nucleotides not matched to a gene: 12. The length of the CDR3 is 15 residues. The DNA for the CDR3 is TGTGCCAGCTCCCGGAGCGGGAGGAAAAGGAATGAGCAGTTCTTC. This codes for CASSRSGRKRNEQFF.